This TCR beta chain was sequenced in a study of cytomegalovirus exposure and HLA in healthy donors. General study findings and limits: Researchers had no immune exposure information except CMV serostatus available. TCR beta chain V- and J-gene trimming was linked, in a later analysis, to a missense variant in DCLRE1C.

PCR was performed using 60 Vbeta and 13 Jbeta primers. Libraries were prepared by immunoSEQ multiplex PCR; TCRdb keeps only in-frame clonotypes and omits some of them. The sample includes approximately 160,000 clones, approximately 81% of them seen just once. On this clone: Its antigen is still unknown.

The CDR3 extends over 15 amino acids. Trimming at V came to 3 bases and at J to 3 bases, leaving 11 bases not matched to a gene. Germline V gene sequence: CDR1 SQVTM, CDR2 ANQGSEA. The receptor was derived from a woman younger than 30 in good health and CMV-seronegative. The material sequenced was PBMCs. The chain couples TRBV29-1 to TRBJ2-7; 7 nucleotides align to TRBD2. In DNA, the CDR3 is TGCAGCGTTGAGGGTGTGGTAGCGGGCAGCTACGAGCAGTACTTC. Its protein product is CSVEGVVAGSYEQYF.